These 21 T cell receptor beta chains originate from one sample sequenced in a study of shared clonotypes between healthy human individuals (dated by TCRdb to 2019 to 2021). The library was generated by the immunoSEQ multiplex PCR assay. The table was pulled from immuneACCESS by TCRdb, which kept in-frame rearrangements only. Such tables lose some clones; where checked, under half of the loss comes from unresolved V genes, and the rest has no known cause. Here the sample has some 1,100,000 clones; around 82% occur a single time. Under 0.65% of the sample belongs to the ten largest clones. The sample was memory CD4+ T cells from PBMCs. The cell subset or site label here, explained by the study, means: CD45RA-negative fraction. These receptors were collected from a man aged 18 to 29 in good health. Some clones in this sample may be carry-over from other donors' samples.

This clone was detected only a few times. A much more abundant neighbour one base away suggests this may be a read error. V usage is TRBV11-2 and J usage is TRBJ2-2, with D unresolved. The CDR3 has 12 residues. CDR1 is SGHAT, CDR2 FQNNGV, per germline. V shed 0 bases and J shed 5 bases, with 1 base lying between them. The CDR3 sequence is CASSLETGELFF. The CDR3 bases are TGTGCCAGCAGCTTAGAAACCGGGGAGCTGTTTTTT.

This clone occurred once. The rearrangement joins TRBV30 to TRBJ1-2; 7 nucleotides agree with TRBD1. Germline V gene sequence: CDR1 GTSNPN, CDR2 SVGIG (reference sequence). With 3 bases clipped from V and 4 bases from J, the junction kept 8 bases outside the gene matches. This CDR3 spans 14 amino acids. CDR3 amino acids: CAWRDTGVGYGYTF. The DNA for the CDR3 is TGTGCCTGGAGGGATACAGGGGTCGGCTATGGCTACACCTTC.

On this clone: The same CDR3 can be traced to other DNA sequences in this sample. V is TRBV7-9 and J is TRBJ1-5; D remains unclear. Trimming cost V 5 bases and J 4 bases, with 12 bases left between them. The germline V gene encodes CDR1 SEHNR and CDR2 FQNEAQ (reference sequence). The CDR3 spans 14 residues. The CDR3 sequence is CASSRGGGNQPQHF. The DNA of the CDR3 is TGTGCCAGCAGCCGTGGTGGTGGTAATCAGCCCCAGCATTTT.

The V call is TRBV5-5, the J call TRBJ2-7, with 8 bases matching TRBD1. J was trimmed by 9 bases and V by 0 bases; bases with no gene match: 11. This CDR3 is 15 amino acids long. Germline V lookup: CDR1 SGHKS, CDR2 YYEKEE (reference sequence). CDR3: CASSLGNRGMVAQYF. The CDR3 DNA reads TGTGCCAGCAGCTTGGGTAACAGGGGGATGGTTGCGCAGTACTTC.

The chain recombines TRBV6-6 with TRBJ2-5; 12 bases line up with TRBD2. V dropped 2 bases and J dropped 6; count of bases not matched to a gene: 4. CDR1 MNHNY and CDR2 SVGAGI come from the germline V gene (reference sequence). This CDR3 has 15 residues. Here the CDR3 DNA reads TGTGCCAGCAGTTACGCCCTAGCGGGAGGGCAGACCCAGTACTTC. Its translation: CASSYALAGGQTQYF.

The V gene is TRBV9, the J gene TRBJ2-5; 10 bases line up with TRBD1. The CDR3 sequence is 19 residues long. CDR1 and CDR2 from the germline V gene are SGDLS and YYNGEE. V lost 4 bases and J lost 4; bases outside the gene matches: 19. CDR3 amino acids: CASSPSRPGTGVLGETQYF. As DNA, the CDR3 is TGTGCCAGCAGCCCGAGCAGACCCGGGACAGGGGTATTGGGAGAGACCCAGTACTTC. Complete variable domain (other parts from reference TRBV9 and TRBJ2-5): DSGVTQTPKHLITATGQRVTLRCSPRSGDLSVYWYQQSLDQGLQFLIQYYNGEERAKGNILERFSAQQFPDLHSELNLSSLELGDSALYFCASSPSRPGTGVLGETQYFGPGTRLLVL.

CDR3 sequence (DNA): TGTGCCAGCAGCATTGGTCTAGCGGATACGCAGTATTTT. Protein product: CASSIGLADTQYF. The chain recombines TRBV5-4 with TRBJ2-3, with D possibly matching TRBD2 (6 bases). From germline, CDR1 is SGHNT and CDR2 YYREEE (reference sequence). Trimming stripped 4 bases from V and 6 bases from J, with 12 bases between. The CDR3 loop spans 13 amino acids.

The chain has TRBV11-2 and TRBJ2-2; no firm D call. With 6 bases removed from V and 4 bases from J, the gap between germline ends came to 15 bases. This CDR3 is 15 amino acids long. Germline V gene sequence: CDR1 SGHAT, CDR2 FQNNGV. CDR3 in DNA: TGTGCCAGCAGACCTAACGTCGCAGCCACCGGGGAGCTGTTTTTT. This translates into CASRPNVAATGELFF.

J is TRBJ2-3 and V is TRBV14; 9 nucleotides align to TRBD2. CDR1 SGHDN and CDR2 FVKESK come from the germline V gene. V trimming: 1 base; J trimming: 4 bases; junction bases outside the gene matches: 9. CDR3 length: 17 residues. CDR3 coding DNA: TGTGCCAGCAGCCAAGTAAGGCGACTAGCGGTAGCAGATACGCAGTATTTT. Protein product: CASSQVRRLAVADTQYF.

The chain couples TRBV7-8 to TRBJ1-1; D is perhaps TRBD1 (5 bases). V lost 0 bases and J 0 bases, leaving 8 bases between the germline ends. The CDR3 is made up of 15 amino acids. The germline CDR1 and CDR2 sequences are SGHVS and FQNEAQ. CDR3 in amino acids: CASSLAQGLNTEAFF. CDR3 sequence (DNA): TGTGCCAGCAGCTTAGCGCAGGGCCTGAACACTGAAGCTTTCTTT. Supplemented by reference TRBV7-8 and TRBJ1-1, the full variable domain reads GAGVSQSPRYKVAKRGQDVALRCDPISGHVSLFWYQQALGQGPEFLTYFQNEAQLDKSGLPSDRFFAERPEGSVSTLKIQRTQQEDSAVYLCASSLAQGLNTEAFFGQGTRLTVV.

The chain links TRBV5-4 to TRBJ2-5; tentatively, D is TRBD2 (6 bases). V lost 6 bases and J lost 5, with 14 bases in between. CDR1 is SGHNT, CDR2 YYREEE, per germline (reference sequence). The CDR3 covers 13 residues. The CDR3 DNA sequence: TGTGCCAGCAACCGACCGGGGGAGGAGACCCAGTACTTC. Amino acid sequence: CASNRPGEETQYF.

CDR3 nucleotide sequence: TGCGCCAGCAAACAGGGGGCATCTAATGAAAAACTGTTTTTT. As protein: CASKQGASNEKLFF. The V gene is TRBV5-1, the J gene TRBJ1-4; 9 positions agree with TRBD1. Germline V lookup: CDR1 SGHRS, CDR2 YFSETQ. This CDR3 contains 14 residues. Unmatched junction bases numbered 3, after V lost 6 bases and J lost 3 bases.

There are a few counts of this clone. As DNA, the CDR3 is TGCGCCAGCTCGGTATCGCCCGGGGGGCGTCGGTGGGGGGAGCTGTTTTTT. It codes for CASSVSPGGRRWGELFF. The genes are TRBV10-2 and TRBJ2-2; a possible D gene is TRBD2 (7 bases). The length of the CDR3 is 17 residues. V dropped 8 bases and J dropped 8 bases, with 27 bases sitting between them. In germline, CDR1 is WSHSY, CDR2 SAAADI.

V and J are TRBV15 and TRBJ2-3, with D maybe TRBD2 (5 bases). Germline V gene data show CDR1 as LNHNV and CDR2 as YYDKDF (reference sequence). V gave up 6 bases and J gave up 4 bases, with 14 bases separating them. CDR3 size: 14 residues. The CDR3 DNA follows: TGTGCCACCAGGGGGTCCACGAGGGCAGATACGCAGTATTTT. This translates into CATRGSTRADTQYF.

The CDR3 is CASSREGGRTNEKLFF. Written as DNA, the CDR3 is TGTGCCAGCAGCCGTGAGGGGGGACGTACTAATGAAAAACTGTTTTTT. The chain joins TRBV9 to TRBJ1-4, with a tentative D call TRBD1 (6 bases). Germline CDR1 and CDR2: SGDLS and YYNGEE. Trimming pared 4 bases from V and 2 bases from J, leaving 15 bases between. CDR3 length: 16 amino acids.

This clone was seen more than once but under ten times. The chain employs TRBV19 and TRBJ2-3, with D hard to call. V was trimmed by 1 base and J by 3 bases, leaving 8 bases between them. The germline gives CDR1 LNHDA, CDR2 SQIVND (reference sequence). The CDR3 length is 14 residues. This CDR3 is CASSIGQTTDTQYF. The CDR3 nucleotides read TGTGCCAGTAGTATAGGTCAGACTACAGATACGCAGTATTTT. Based on the CDR3 plus reference TRBV19 and TRBJ2-3, the full variable domain is DGGITQSPKYLFRKEGQNVTLSCEQNLNHDAMYWYRQDPGQGLRLIYYSQIVNDFQKGDIAEGYSVSREKKESFPLTVTSAQKNPTAFYLCASSIGQTTDTQYFGPGTRLTVL.

In this sample, this clone turned up once. This chain connects TRBV7-8 to TRBJ2-7; D may be TRBD1 (6 bases). The V gene lost 5 bases and the J gene lost 0 bases, with 17 bases spanning the gap. The CDR3 covers 16 residues. Germline CDR1 reads SGHVS; CDR2 reads FQNEAQ. In nucleotides, the CDR3 is TGTGCCAGCAGCCCCCAAGCCCGGACAGTCTCCTACGAGCAGTACTTC. Translation gives CASSPQARTVSYEQYF.

The chain has TRBV29-1 and TRBJ1-2; TRBD1 might be the D (5 bases). Germline lookup yields CDR1 SQVTM and CDR2 ANQGSEA. The V and J ends lost 3 bases and 7 bases respectively, with 21 bases between them. The CDR3 totals 15 residues. The CDR3, as DNA: TGCAGCGTTGATGATACTTTTGGGCAGGGTGCTGGCTACACCTTC. This translates into CSVDDTFGQGAGYTF. The complete variable domain, with remaining parts taken from reference TRBV29-1 and TRBJ1-2, reads SAVISQKPSRDICQRGTSLTIQCQVDSQVTMMFWYRQQPGQSLTLIATANQGSEATYESGFVIDKFPISRPNLTFSTLTVSNMSPEDSSIYLCSVDDTFGQGAGYTFGSGTRLTVV.

In regard to this clone: A read error may be the cause here, since a much bigger clone is one base away. The CDR3 region has the DNA TGTGCCAGCAGCGTTGACAGCAATCAGCCCCAGCATTTT. Translated, it gives CASSVDSNQPQHF. The chain links TRBV6-1 to TRBJ1-5; D gene uncertain. V lost 6 bases and J 1 base, leaving 7 bases between the germline ends. This CDR3 region has 13 residues. Germline lookup yields CDR1 MNHNS and CDR2 SASEGT.

Concerning this clone: A much larger clone differs from this one at a single base, so this may be a read error. The sample has other DNA sequences that encode this CDR3 too. The chain employs TRBV2 and TRBJ2-1; D is unclear. Looked up from germline, CDR1 is SNHLY and CDR2 is FYNNEI. The V end was cut by 6 bases, the J end by 3 bases, with 3 bases between. The CDR3 is 11 residues long. The CDR3 is CASRVYNEQFF. The CDR3 DNA reads TGTGCCAGCAGGGTCTACAATGAGCAGTTCTTC.

This clone was seen only a few times. The chain links TRBV7-2 to TRBJ1-2; TRBD1 is a possible D gene (5 bases). Germline CDR1 is SGHTA and CDR2 is FQGNSA. The CDR3 length is 15 residues. V was trimmed by 5 bases and J by 4 bases, leaving 17 bases between them. The CDR3 sequence: CASSPFTGYFYGYTF. CDR3 nucleotide sequence: TGTGCCAGCAGCCCCTTTACAGGCTACTTCTATGGCTACACCTTC.